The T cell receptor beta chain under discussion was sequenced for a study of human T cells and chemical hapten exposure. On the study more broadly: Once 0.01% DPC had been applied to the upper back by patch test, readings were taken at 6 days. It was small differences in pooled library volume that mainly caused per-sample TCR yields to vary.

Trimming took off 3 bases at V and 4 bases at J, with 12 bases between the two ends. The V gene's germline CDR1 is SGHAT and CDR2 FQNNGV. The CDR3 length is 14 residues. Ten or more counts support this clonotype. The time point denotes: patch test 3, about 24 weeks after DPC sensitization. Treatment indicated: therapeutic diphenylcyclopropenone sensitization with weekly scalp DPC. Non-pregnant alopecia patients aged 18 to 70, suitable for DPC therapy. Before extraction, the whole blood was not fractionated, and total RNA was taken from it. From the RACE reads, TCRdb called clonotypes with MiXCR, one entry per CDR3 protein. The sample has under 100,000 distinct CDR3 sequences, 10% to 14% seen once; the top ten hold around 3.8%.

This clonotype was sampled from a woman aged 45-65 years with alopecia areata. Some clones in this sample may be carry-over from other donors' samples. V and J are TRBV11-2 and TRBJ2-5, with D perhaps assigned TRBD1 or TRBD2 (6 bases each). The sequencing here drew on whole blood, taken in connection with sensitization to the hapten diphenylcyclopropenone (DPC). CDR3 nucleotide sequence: TGTGCCAGCAGCTTCAGGGGAGGATTAGAGACCCAGTACTTC. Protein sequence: CASSFRGGLETQYF.